A single sample gave rise to the 20 T cell receptor beta chains below, sequenced in a study of T cells after posttransplantation cyclophosphamide. Sampled 1 year posttransplant, controls received myeloablative marrow transplants, methotrexate and a calcineurin inhibitor. TCRdb keeps only in-frame clones here, not all; method: immunoSEQ multiplex PCR. The sample has roughly 20,000 clones, roughly 90% seen once. Specimen: PBMCs, collected after an allogeneic stem cell transplant with a calcineurin inhibitor and methotrexate. These receptor sequences come from a female patient aged 50-60 years who received an allogeneic stem cell transplant from an unrelated donor, was CMV-positive, and had chronic GVHD only. Some T cells may be supplied by the graft donor.

The chain is built from TRBV5-1 and TRBJ2-2, with 14 bases fitting TRBD2. This CDR3 region has 17 residues. The V and J ends lost 4 bases and 3 bases, in that order; junction bases with no gene match: 5. Germline V CDR1 and CDR2: SGHRS, YFSETQ. The CDR3, as DNA: TGCGCCAGCAGCATGGGACTAGCGGGAGTGTACACCGGGGAGCTGTTTTTT. It codes for CASSMGLAGVYTGELFF.

In this sample, this clone turned up a few times. The CDR3 protein is CASSQARTTHEQYF. CDR3 sequence (DNA): TGTGCCAGCAGCCAAGCTAGGACTACCCACGAGCAGTACTTC. J is TRBJ2-7 and V is TRBV7-9, with TRBD2 as a possible D gene (6 bases). V lost 5 bases, J lost 5 bases, and 16 bases lay in between. Germline V gene data show CDR1 as SEHNR and CDR2 as FQNEAQ (reference sequence). The CDR3 loop spans 14 amino acids.

The chain joins TRBV7-9 to TRBJ2-6; 8 bases match TRBD2. The CDR3 covers 16 residues. Germline-derived CDR1 and CDR2 are SEHNR and FQNEAQ (reference sequence). J gave up 0 bases and V 6 bases, and 4 bases lay outside the gene matches. CDR3 amino acids: CASSRGGYSGANVLTF. CDR3 DNA: TGTGCCAGCAGTCGGGGGGGTTACTCTGGGGCCAACGTCCTGACTTTC.

J is TRBJ2-7 and V is TRBV4-3; 7 bases are shared with TRBD1. The V segment lost 0 bases and the J segment 2 bases; nucleotides outside the gene matches: 7. Germline-derived CDR1 and CDR2 are LGHNA and YSLEER. The CDR3 totals 16 residues. The CDR3, as DNA: TGCGCCAGCAGCCAAGACCCGAGGGGACAGACCTACGAGCAGTACTTC. Its protein is CASSQDPRGQTYEQYF.

J is TRBJ2-1 and V is TRBV13; 11 positions agree with TRBD1. The trim removed 4 bases at V and 7 bases at J, leaving 6 bases unmatched. This CDR3 is built from 15 residues. Germline V gives CDR1 PRHDT, CDR2 FYEKMQ (reference sequence). CDR3 protein: CASSSPGQGVNEQFF. The CDR3 DNA sequence: TGTGCCAGCAGCTCCCCGGGACAGGGGGTAAATGAGCAGTTCTTC. Drawing the rest from reference TRBV13 and TRBJ2-1, the complete variable domain is AAGVIQSPRHLIKEKRETATLKCYPIPRHDTVYWYQQGPGQDPQFLISFYEKMQSDKGSIPDRFSAQQFSDYHSELNMSSLELGDSALYFCASSSPGQGVNEQFFGPGTRLTVL.

This clone was counted a single time. The chain has TRBV19 and TRBJ2-3; D possibly corresponds to TRBD1 (6 bases). This CDR3 is 15 amino acids long. V gave up 7 bases and J gave up 6 bases, with 20 bases separating them. CDR1 is LNHDA, CDR2 SQIVND, per germline (reference sequence). For the CDR3, the DNA is TGTGCCAGTACTAGGGACAACCGCTTAGGGGATACGCAGTATTTT. Translated: CASTRDNRLGDTQYF.

Relative to its sample, this clone is medium-sized. V and J are TRBV6-5 and TRBJ1-5; TRBD1 matches at 7 bases. Germline CDR1 MNHEY, CDR2 SVGAGI. J was trimmed by 3 bases and V by 6 bases; bases with no gene match: 5. The CDR3 is 14 amino acids. CDR3 DNA sequence: TGTGCCAGCAGGCGGACAGGTGACAATCAGCCCCAGCATTTT. Its protein is CASRRTGDNQPQHF.

V gene TRBV27 combines with J gene TRBJ1-2; D remains ambiguous. The CDR3 is 13 residues long. V was pared by 7 bases and J by 4 bases, with 13 bases between. CDR1 is MNHEY, CDR2 SMNVEV, per germline (reference sequence). The chain's CDR3 is CASKPGNFYGYTF. CDR3 sequence (DNA): TGTGCCAGCAAGCCAGGAAACTTCTATGGCTACACCTTC.

The V gene is TRBV14, the J gene TRBJ2-5; 7 positions agree with TRBD2. Germline V CDR1 and CDR2: SGHDN, FVKESK. The CDR3 extends over 16 amino acids. V lost 4 bases, J lost 5 bases, and 13 bases stayed unmatched. The CDR3 DNA reads TGTGCCAGCAGCCTCGAGGGGAGGGCCTTTTGGGAGACCCAGTACTTC. The encoded protein is CASSLEGRAFWETQYF.

The genes are TRBV7-8 and TRBJ2-3, with 10 bases that match TRBD1. This CDR3 comprises 16 residues. CDR1 SGHVS and CDR2 FQNEAQ come from the germline V gene. Trimming removed 4 bases from V and 1 base from J; junction bases left unmatched: 5. CDR3: CASSSSGTGGTDTQYF. The CDR3 bases are TGTGCCAGCAGCTCCTCCGGGACAGGGGGCACAGATACGCAGTATTTT.

The table lists this clone with a few counts. The chain has TRBV7-9 and TRBJ1-2; TRBD1 matches 7 bases. The ends lost 3 bases at V and 2 bases at J; junction bases unmatched: 3. The CDR3 extends over 14 amino acids. CDR1 SEHNR and CDR2 FQNEAQ come from the germline V gene (reference sequence). The CDR3 protein is CASSLGQSNYGYTF. For the CDR3, the DNA is TGTGCCAGCAGCTTGGGACAGAGCAACTATGGCTACACCTTC.

This clone has only one observation. The V and J genes are TRBV10-2 and TRBJ1-2; TRBD1 agrees at 11 bases. V gave up 3 bases and J gave up 1 base; unmatched junction bases: 1. The CDR3 sequence is 15 residues long. The germline V gene encodes CDR1 WSHSY and CDR2 SAAADI. The CDR3 DNA reads TGCGCCAGCAGTGATGGGACAGGGGGTAACTATGGCTACACCTTC. Protein product: CASSDGTGGNYGYTF.

This rearrangement joins TRBV5-4 to TRBJ1-1; D not certain. The CDR3 is 12 amino acids. Looked up from germline, CDR1 is SGHNT and CDR2 is YYREEE (reference sequence). Trimming removed 0 bases at V and 7 bases at J, with 7 bases between. The chain's CDR3 is CASSLGRDEAFF. As DNA, the CDR3 is TGTGCCAGCAGCTTGGGGCGGGATGAAGCTTTCTTT.

Regarding this clone: Within the sample, other DNA sequences also encode this same CDR3. The genes are TRBV18 and TRBJ1-3, with D possibly TRBD1 on 6 matching bases. The CDR3 runs to 15 residues. CDR1 and CDR2 (germline): KGHSH, LQKENI. Deletions cut 2 bases from V and 0 bases from J, with 8 bases between. CDR3 DNA: TGTGCCAGCTCACCAGGGGGCGACTCTGGAAACACCATATATTTT. Its translation: CASSPGGDSGNTIYF.

The chain combines TRBV5-4 with TRBJ1-4; D unresolved. Trimming removed 0 bases at V and 0 bases at J, with 3 bases between. This CDR3 comprises 14 residues. Per germline, CDR1 SGHNT and CDR2 YYREEE (reference sequence). CDR3 DNA sequence: TGTGCCAGCAGCTTGGACTCAACTAATGAAAAACTGTTTTTT. This sequence encodes CASSLDSTNEKLFF.

The rearrangement links TRBV28 to TRBJ2-7; the D gene is possibly TRBD2 (5 bases). V shed 3 bases and J shed 3 bases, with 12 bases lying between them. CDR3 length equals 14 residues. Germline CDR1 is MDHEN and CDR2 is SYDVKM. DNA of the CDR3: TGTGCCAGCAGTTTGTCCGGGATCAACTACGAGCAGTACTTC. It yields the protein CASSLSGINYEQYF.

The J gene is TRBJ2-5, the V gene TRBV6-1; no firm D call. The CDR3 is 11 residues long. Germline CDR1 and CDR2: MNHNS and SASEGT. Trimming removed 6 bases from V and 2 bases from J, with 4 bases in between. This CDR3 is CASRRQETQYF. CDR3 nucleotides: TGTGCCAGCAGGAGACAAGAGACCCAGTACTTC.

The rearrangement joins TRBV2 to TRBJ2-7; D may be TRBD2 (6 bases). Between the trimmed V and J ends, which lost 6 bases and 7 bases, there was a span of 16 bases. This CDR3 comprises 13 residues. Germline CDR1 SNHLY, CDR2 FYNNEI. CDR3 in amino acids: CASRWDSAGEQYF. The CDR3 coding sequence is TGTGCCAGCAGGTGGGACTCCGCTGGGGAGCAGTACTTC.

The rearrangement links TRBV10-3 to TRBJ1-1; 8 nucleotides match TRBD1. The germline CDR1 and CDR2 sequences are ENHRY and SYGVKD. This CDR3 spans 14 amino acids. Trimming at V came to 6 bases and at J to 5 bases, leaving 8 bases not matched to a gene. CDR3 nucleotides: TGTGCCATCAGCACAGGGGGAGACGGGACTGAAGCTTTCTTT. Its protein product is CAISTGGDGTEAFF.

This clone has only a few counts. CDR3 sequence (DNA): TGCGCCAGCAGCTCAATGGGGACAGGGGAAGAAAGGCAGTACTTC. This sequence encodes CASSSMGTGEERQYF. The chain is built from TRBV5-1 and TRBJ2-7; 10 bases match TRBD1. The V and J ends lost 3 bases and 9 bases, in that order; junction bases with no gene match: 12. In germline, CDR1 is SGHRS, CDR2 YFSETQ. The CDR3 consists of 15 residues.